This T cell receptor beta chain was identified in a study of blood T cell repertoires in COVID-19. The data were produced by immunoSEQ multiplex PCR, yet TCRdb's version contains in-frame clones alone and is incomplete. The sample consists of about 140,000 clones, 80% to 90% of them appearing once. The germline gives CDR1 SGDLS, CDR2 YYNGEE. The V end was cut by 0 bases, the J end by 8 bases, with 14 bases between. The CDR3 covers 14 residues. This TCR was recovered from a woman aged 45-59 years with acute or convalescent COVID-19. The V call is TRBV9, the J call TRBJ2-5; a weak D match, TRBD2 (6 bases). Material for sequencing was peripheral blood. The CDR3 sequence: CASSVEWGDVTQYF. DNA for the CDR3: TGTGCCAGCAGCGTAGAATGGGGGGACGTTACCCAGTACTTC.